This TCR beta chain was found in a study of blood T cell repertoires in COVID-19. The count of this clone is one. V dropped 4 bases and J dropped 4 bases, with 13 bases sitting between them. Germline lookup yields CDR1 GTSNPN and CDR2 SVGIG (reference sequence). There are 13 residues in the CDR3. Only in-frame clones appear in the TCRdb table, and some are missing; sequencing was by immunoSEQ multiplex PCR. The sample holds approximately 260,000 clones, approximately 81% seen once. The sample comprised PBMCs or T cells enriched from blood (not recorded which). V gene TRBV30 combines with J gene TRBJ1-1, with D perhaps TRBD1 (6 bases). The TCR sequence derives from a woman in her fifties or sixties who had been exposed to COVID-19. The CDR3 here is CAWIKGGSTEAFF. DNA for the CDR3: TGTGCCTGGATAAAGGGGGGGAGCACTGAAGCTTTCTTT.